The 4 T cell receptor beta chains presented below share a single source sample, sequenced in a study of cytomegalovirus exposure and HLA in healthy donors. Profiling relied on immunoSEQ multiplex PCR, and the TCRdb table lists in-frame clones only, not all of them. The sample carries around 180,000 clones, about 80% recorded once. Input material: PBMCs. The origin of the receptors is a young man in good health and CMV-seropositive.

The rearrangement joins TRBV11-2 to TRBJ2-5; 11 nucleotides agree with TRBD2. The J segment lost 7 bases and the V segment lost 5 bases, leaving 3 bases of the junction unmatched. Germline CDR1 is SGHAT and CDR2 is FQNNGV. The CDR3 has 13 residues. The CDR3 sequence: CASSPGLAATQYF. The CDR3 bases are TGTGCCAGCAGCCCGGGACTAGCGGCGACCCAGTACTTC. The variable domain in full, completed from reference TRBV11-2 and TRBJ2-5, reads EAGVAQSPRYKIIEKRQSVAFWCNPISGHATLYWYQQILGQGPKLLIQFQNNGVVDDSQLPKDRFSAERLKGVDSTLKIQPAKLEDSAVYLCASSPGLAATQYFGPGTRLLVL.

The rearrangement joins TRBV7-7 to TRBJ2-3; unclear D gene. CDR3 length: 13 residues. V lost 1 base and J lost 10, with 12 bases in between. Looked up from germline, CDR1 is SSHAT and CDR2 is FNYEAQ (reference sequence). CDR3 protein: CASSLGANRPQYF. CDR3 nucleotide sequence: TGTGCCAGCAGCTTAGGGGCTAACCGCCCGCAGTATTTT.

The chain combines TRBV28 with TRBJ2-1; D call uncertain. The germline V gene has CDR1 MDHEN and CDR2 SYDVKM. V was shortened by 6 bases and J by 8 bases, with 8 bases between the two germline ends. The CDR3 is made up of 11 amino acids. The CDR3 spells CASSLSDEQFF. CDR3 DNA: TGTGCCAGCAGCCTCTCGGATGAGCAGTTCTTC.

The chain combines TRBV5-1 with TRBJ2-5, with TRBD1 matching over 8 bases. Trimming cost V 4 bases and J 5 bases; bases outside gene matches: 10. CDR1 is SGHRS, CDR2 YFSETQ, per germline. CDR3 length: 15 residues. The CDR3 DNA is TGCGCCAGCAGCATTATGACAGGGGTAGGGGAGACCCAGTACTTC. Its protein is CASSIMTGVGETQYF.